Given below is one T cell receptor (beta chain) in context. Its cognate antigen has yet to be identified. Base qualities are missing; no much larger clone stands one base away. Eligible patients were adults with ileal or ileocolonic Crohn's disease who had an indication for ileocolonic resection. Before DNA extraction, whole ileal mucosal biopsies were kept frozen at -80 degrees C. A TRizol-based method was used to extract genomic DNA from the frozen whole biopsies, and the DNA was quantified with a NanoDrop 2000 spectrophotometer. Based on the germline V gene, the CDR1 and CDR2 sequences are SQVTM and ANQGSEA. The CDR3 covers 15 residues, taking in both the cysteine and the phenylalanine. Only CDR3 DNA is held: 45 bases, read in frame from base 1. V was cut back by 5 bases and J by 3 bases, leaving a gap of 17 bases between them. The sample is drawn from a study of T cell repertoires in ileal Crohn's disease (dated 2019 in TCRdb). Regarding the complete study: The median duration of disease was around 7.3 years, and at the time of surgery roughly a third of patients were active smokers. Postoperative therapy was given to about half of the patients, with thiopurines administered to over 10 patients and anti-TNF agents administered to more than 15 patients. A total of about 170 mucosal samples from approximately 60 patients were sequenced, with samples obtained at several locations on the surgical specimen and at postoperative endoscopy. Surgery was performed for a complication in all patients, with stricturing disease in roughly 60% and penetrating disease in roughly 40%. Endoscopic postoperative recurrence was defined as a Rutgeerts score above i0. TCR repertoire analysis was performed in around 61 Crohn's disease patients drawn from a prospective multicentre cohort. The study was conducted in parallel with a multicentre cohort that was designed to identify predictors of early endoscopic recurrence following ileocolonic resection. General findings and caveats noted by the study authors: Only a subgroup of patients, of unstated size, had their mucosal CD4 and CD8 T cells sorted and sequenced. A significantly higher proportion of clonal expansions was observed in active smokers at surgery than in non-smokers (about 25% vs 20%, p=0.02). Sorted CD8 T cells carried more high-frequency clones than CD4 T cells, suggesting mucosal expansions were mainly CD8. Higher high-frequency clone percentages at surgery were associated with endoscopic recurrence; all patients with clonality above 26.8% (18/57) had recurrence.

For commercial TCRB immunosequencing, five hundred nanograms of biopsy DNA were submitted for each sample. CDR3 regions were amplified from genomic DNA by Adaptive Biotechnology using a two-step, amplification bias-controlled multiplex PCR. In the first PCR, primers covered every V and J gene segment, and in the second PCR, barcodes and Illumina adapters were added. An Illumina instrument was used to sequence the CDR3 libraries. The source study handled its data this way. Analysis combined the vendor-provided pipelines with custom analysis of raw data in R/Bioconductor under R version 3.3.0. Clonality, which ranges from 0 to 1, was calculated as the inverse of the normalised Shannon entropy across all productive clones. High-frequency clones were defined as the share of the repertoire taken up by the top 100 clones, keeping only clones that passed a 95% confidence test. Overlap between samples was measured with the Morisita-Horn index, while repertoire diversity was measured with the Simpson index. The table was pulled from immuneACCESS by TCRdb, which kept in-frame rearrangements only. Such tables lose some clones; where checked, under half of the loss comes from unresolved V genes, and the rest has no known cause. That table furnishes V, J and clone size, whereas the DNA furnished D and trimming. Recorded for this sample are about 6,600 clones; roughly 78% of them occurred a single time. The ten largest make up approximately 9.4% of the sample.

This clonotype was obtained from an adult with Crohn's disease. The sample comprised ileal tissue. Recombination connected TRBV29-1 to TRBJ1-3; the D segment could be TRBD1, given 5 matching bases. The CDR3 here reads CSVRLRDSVGNTIYF. The DNA is TGCAGCGTTCGTCTAAGGGACTCAGTTGGAAACACCATATATTTT.